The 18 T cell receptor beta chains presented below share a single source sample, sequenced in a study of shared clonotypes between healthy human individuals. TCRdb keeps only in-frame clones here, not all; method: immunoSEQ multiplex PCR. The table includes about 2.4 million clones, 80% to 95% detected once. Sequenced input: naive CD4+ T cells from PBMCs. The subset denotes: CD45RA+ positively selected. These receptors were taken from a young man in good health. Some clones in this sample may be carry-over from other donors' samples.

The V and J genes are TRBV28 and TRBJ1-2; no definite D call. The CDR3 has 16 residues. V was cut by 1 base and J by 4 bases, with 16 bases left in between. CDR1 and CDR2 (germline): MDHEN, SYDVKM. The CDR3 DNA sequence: TGTGCCAGCAGTTTATCAGTCGCCGGGCCTATCTATGGCTACACCTTC. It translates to CASSLSVAGPIYGYTF.

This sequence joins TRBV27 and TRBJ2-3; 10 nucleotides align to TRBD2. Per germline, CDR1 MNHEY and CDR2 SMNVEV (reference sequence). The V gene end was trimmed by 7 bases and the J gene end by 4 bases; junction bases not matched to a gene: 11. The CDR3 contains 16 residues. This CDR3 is CASKGWGLAHSDTQYF. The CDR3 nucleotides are TGTGCCAGCAAGGGTTGGGGACTAGCGCATTCAGATACGCAGTATTTT.

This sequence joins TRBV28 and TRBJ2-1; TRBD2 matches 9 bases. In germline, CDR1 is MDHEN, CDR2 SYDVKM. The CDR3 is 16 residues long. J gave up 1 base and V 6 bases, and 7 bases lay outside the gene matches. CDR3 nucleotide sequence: TGTGCCAGCAGCGCCTTCCTAGCGGGATCCTACAATGAGCAGTTCTTC. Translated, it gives CASSAFLAGSYNEQFF.

The CDR3 DNA follows: TGCGCCAGCAGCCCCGGGGCTTCACTCACAGATACGCAGTATTTT. As protein: CASSPGASLTDTQYF. The chain recombines TRBV5-1 with TRBJ2-3; D is perhaps TRBD1 or TRBD2 (5 bases each). V was clipped by 4 bases and J by 2 bases, with 14 bases between them. The germline CDR1 and CDR2 sequences are SGHRS and YFSETQ. The CDR3 consists of 15 residues.

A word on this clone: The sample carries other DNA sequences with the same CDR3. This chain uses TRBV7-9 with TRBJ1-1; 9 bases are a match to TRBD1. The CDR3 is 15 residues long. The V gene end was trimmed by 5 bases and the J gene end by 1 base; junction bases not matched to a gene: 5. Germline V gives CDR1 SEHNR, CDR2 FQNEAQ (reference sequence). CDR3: CASSLETGGNTEAFF. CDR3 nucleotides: TGTGCCAGCAGCCTCGAGACAGGGGGGAACACTGAAGCTTTCTTT.

The CDR3 DNA reads TGTGCCAGCAGCTTGATGACAGGGAGGGGGACTGAAGCTTTCTTT. Translated, it gives CASSLMTGRGTEAFF. The V and J genes are TRBV5-8 and TRBJ1-1; 7 positions match TRBD1. The length of the CDR3 is 15 residues. The ends lost 1 base at V and 5 bases at J; junction bases unmatched: 8. The germline V gene encodes CDR1 SGHTS and CDR2 YDEGEE.

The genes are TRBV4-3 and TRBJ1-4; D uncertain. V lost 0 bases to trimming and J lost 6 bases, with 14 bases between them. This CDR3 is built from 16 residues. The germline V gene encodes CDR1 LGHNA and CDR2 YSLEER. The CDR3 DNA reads TGCGCCAGCAGCCAAGATCCGGCTGGGGTTGATGAAAAACTGTTTTTT. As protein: CASSQDPAGVDEKLFF.

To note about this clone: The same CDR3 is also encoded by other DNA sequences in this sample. CDR3 loop: CASSSDTSGNTIYF. The DNA for the CDR3 is TGCGCCAGCAGCTCCGACACCTCTGGAAACACCATATATTTT. V usage is TRBV5-1 and J usage is TRBJ1-3, with D unresolved. This CDR3 contains 14 residues. The V gene lost 3 bases and the J gene lost 0 bases, with 7 bases spanning the gap. Germline CDR1 SGHRS, CDR2 YFSETQ.

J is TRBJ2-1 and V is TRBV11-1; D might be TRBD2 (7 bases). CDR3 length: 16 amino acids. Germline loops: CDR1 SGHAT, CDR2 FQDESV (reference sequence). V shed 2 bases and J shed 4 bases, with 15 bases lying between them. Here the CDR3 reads CASSLIRRGQYNEQFF. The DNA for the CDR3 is TGTGCCAGCAGCTTAATTCGGCGGGGGCAATACAATGAGCAGTTCTTC.

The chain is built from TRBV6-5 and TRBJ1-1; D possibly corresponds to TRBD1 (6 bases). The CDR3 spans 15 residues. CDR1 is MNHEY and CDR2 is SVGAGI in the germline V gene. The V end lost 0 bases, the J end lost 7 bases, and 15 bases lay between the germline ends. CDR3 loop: CASSYSTRTAIEAFF. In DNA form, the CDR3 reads TGTGCCAGCAGTTACTCGACCCGGACAGCCATTGAAGCTTTCTTT.

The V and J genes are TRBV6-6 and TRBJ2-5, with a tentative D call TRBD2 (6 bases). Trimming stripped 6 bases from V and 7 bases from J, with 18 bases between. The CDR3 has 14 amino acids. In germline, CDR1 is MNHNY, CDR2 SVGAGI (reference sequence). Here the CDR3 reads CASSRQRVQGTQYF. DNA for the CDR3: TGTGCCAGCAGCCGCCAGCGGGTCCAGGGGACCCAGTACTTC.

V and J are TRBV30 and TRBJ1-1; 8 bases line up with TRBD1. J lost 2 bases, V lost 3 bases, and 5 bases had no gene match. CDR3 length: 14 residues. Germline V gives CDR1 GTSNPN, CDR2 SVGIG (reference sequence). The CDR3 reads CAWSITGGNTEAFF. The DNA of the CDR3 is TGTGCCTGGAGCATAACAGGGGGTAACACTGAAGCTTTCTTT.

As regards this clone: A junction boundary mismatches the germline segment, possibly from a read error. The CDR3 reads CANSLGLAGGSQETQYF. The CDR3 DNA is TGTGCCAACAGCTTGGGACTAGCGGGAGGGTCTCAAGAGACCCAGTACTTC. V usage is TRBV5-4 and J usage is TRBJ2-5, with 16 positions matching TRBD2. The CDR3 is 17 amino acids. Germline V gives CDR1 SGHNT, CDR2 YYREEE (reference sequence).

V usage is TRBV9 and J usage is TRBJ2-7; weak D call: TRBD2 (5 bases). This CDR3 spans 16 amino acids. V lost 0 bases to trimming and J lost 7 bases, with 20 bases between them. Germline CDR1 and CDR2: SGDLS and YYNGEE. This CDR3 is CASSVEARSPTGEQYF. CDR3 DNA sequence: TGTGCCAGCAGCGTAGAGGCCCGGAGCCCTACGGGGGAGCAGTACTTC.

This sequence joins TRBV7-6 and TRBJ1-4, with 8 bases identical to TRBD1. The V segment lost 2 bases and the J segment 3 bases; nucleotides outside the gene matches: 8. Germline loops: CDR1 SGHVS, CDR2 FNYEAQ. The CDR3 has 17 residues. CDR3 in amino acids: CASSLSGGAGANEKLFF. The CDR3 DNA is TGTGCCAGCAGCTTATCAGGGGGCGCAGGTGCTAATGAAAAACTGTTTTTT.

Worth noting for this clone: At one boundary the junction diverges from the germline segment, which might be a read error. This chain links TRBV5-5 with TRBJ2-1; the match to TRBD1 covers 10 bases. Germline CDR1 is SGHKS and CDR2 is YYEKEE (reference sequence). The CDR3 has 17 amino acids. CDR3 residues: CASSLGPTGGTSHGGFF. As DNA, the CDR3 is TGTGCCAGCAGTTTGGGCCCGACAGGGGGCACCTCCCACGGCGGGTTCTTC.

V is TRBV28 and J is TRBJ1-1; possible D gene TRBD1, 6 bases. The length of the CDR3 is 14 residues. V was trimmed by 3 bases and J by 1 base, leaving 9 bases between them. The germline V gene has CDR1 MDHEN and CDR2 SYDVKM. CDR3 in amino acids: CASSLPQGNTEAFF. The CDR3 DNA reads TGTGCCAGCAGTTTGCCACAGGGGAACACTGAAGCTTTCTTT.

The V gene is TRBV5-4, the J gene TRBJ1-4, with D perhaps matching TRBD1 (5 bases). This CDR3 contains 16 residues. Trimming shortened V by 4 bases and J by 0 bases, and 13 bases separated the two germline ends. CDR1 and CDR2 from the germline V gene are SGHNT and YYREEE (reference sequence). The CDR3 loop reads CASSLGKGATNEKLFF. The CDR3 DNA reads TGTGCCAGCAGCCTGGGAAAAGGGGCAACTAATGAAAAACTGTTTTTT. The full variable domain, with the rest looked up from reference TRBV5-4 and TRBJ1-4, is ETGVTQSPTHLIKTRGQQVTLRCSSQSGHNTVSWYQQALGQGPQFIFQYYREEENGRGNFPPRFSGLQFPNYSSELNVNALELDDSALYLCASSLGKGATNEKLFFGSGTQLSVL.